This T cell receptor beta chain was sequenced during a study of blood T cell repertoires in COVID-19. Across the study: Acute-phase and convalescent COVID-19 samples originated in the United States, Italy and Spain. In each case, the material was cDNA or gDNA derived from T cells, B-cell-depleted T cells, or PBMCs.

CDR1 and CDR2 (germline): LGHDT, YNNKEL (reference sequence). The CDR3 is 13 amino acids. Between the trimmed V and J ends, which lost 4 bases and 4 bases, there was a span of 10 bases. Profiled with immunoSEQ multiplex PCR; TCRdb holds only in-frame clones, not every one. Among 250,000 to 350,000 clones listed, around 87% were seen once. The receptor comes from a woman aged 50 to 65 who had recovered from COVID-19. This sequence joins TRBV3-1 (or the pseudogene TRBV3-2) and TRBJ2-5; D remains unclear. Sample: peripheral blood. This CDR3 reads CASSPARGETQYF. The CDR3 nucleotides read TGTGCCAGCAGCCCTGCGCGAGGAGAGACCCAGTACTTC.